Detailed here is one TCR beta chain. The antigen is not known. Germline CDR1 SGHTA, CDR2 FQGNSA. With 3 bases removed from V and 5 bases from J, the gap between germline ends came to 7 bases. CDR3 length: 13 residues. Patients sequenced had flow cytometry evidence of CD8+CD57+ cell expansion. There were no patients without severe acquired aplastic anemia. The data were taken from a study of CD8+CD57+ T cells in acquired aplastic anemia. Study in general: Quantities of DNA derived from sorted CD4+ and CD8+ cells averaged 3.2 ug.

Study-wide findings and caveats: Patients and controls shared 25 to 30 CD8+ CDR3 sequences, highly expressed in patients. For CD8+ Simpson's diversity, patients and controls showed no significant difference.

Investigators profiled TCR beta VDJ and CDR3 from genomic DNA template. Using its own MiXCR run on the reads, TCRdb lists one record per CDR3 protein. The sample contains about 95,000 distinct CDR3 sequences, about 63% of which appear only once. The sequence derives from a human donor with aplastic anemia. The rearrangement joins TRBV7-2 to TRBJ1-4, with no clear D. Sequences were obtained from sorted CD4+, CD8+, or CD8+CD57+ T cells (not recorded which) from PBMCs. The CDR3 loop is CASSLAVNEKLFF. In DNA form, the CDR3 reads TGTGCCAGCAGCTTGGCGGTCAATGAAAAACTGTTTTTT.